This is a list of T cell receptor beta chains from one sample in a study of early stage breast cancer tumors. The repertoire was sequenced with immunoSEQ multiplex PCR; TCRdb's copy has only in-frame clones and lacks some. The sample carries 30,000 to 40,000 clones, around 68% recorded once. The sequencing input was blood. Receptors were obtained from a person aged 55 to 69 with breast cancer. CDR3s include the opening cysteine and the closing phenylalanine or tryptophan. A D gene is named only where the DNA matches it firmly. Only some rows state a clone size, as once, few, many or a class for expanded clones.

CDR3nt	CDR3aa	d_gene	abundance	j_gene	v_gene
TGCAGCGTTGGGTCCAACAGGGGTGGGGCCAACGTCCTGACTTTC	CSVGSNRGGANVLTF	TRBD1	-	TRBJ2-6	TRBV29-1
TGTGCCAGCAGCTTGAGCGGGGGGGAAGATACGCAGTATTTT	CASSLSGGEDTQYF	TRBD2	-	TRBJ2-3	TRBV7-9
TGTGCCAGCAGTTTTTTGGTAGCGGGGGATTATGAGCAGTTCTTC	CASSFLVAGDYEQFF	TRBD2	-	TRBJ2-1	TRBV27
TGTGCCAGCAGCTTTCTCACAGGGGAAGAGACCCAGTACTTC	CASSFLTGEETQYF	TRBD1	-	TRBJ2-5	TRBV5-6
TGTGCCAGCAGCCCCTCTCTAGCGGTAGCCAATGAGCAGTTCTTC	CASSPSLAVANEQFF	TRBD2	once	TRBJ2-1	TRBV27
TGTGCCAGCAGCTTAGACGGGAATCCAGTCTATGGCTACACCTTC	CASSLDGNPVYGYTF	-	-	TRBJ1-2	TRBV7-9
TGTGCCAGCAGCCCCGGATTCATGGGAAACACCATATATTTT	CASSPGFMGNTIYF	-	-	TRBJ1-3	TRBV7-2
TGTGCCAGTAGTAGGGGTTACGAGCAGTACTTC	CASSRGYEQYF	-	few	TRBJ2-7	TRBV19
TGTGCCAGCAGCAAAGACAGGGGGAACACCGGGGAGCTGTTTTTT	CASSKDRGNTGELFF	TRBD1	-	TRBJ2-2	TRBV7-6
TGTGCCAGCAACGCCGGGACACAGAATTCACCCCTCCACTTT	CASNAGTQNSPLHF	-	-	TRBJ1-6	TRBV6-5
TGTGCCAGCTCACCATATGACAGGTCCTCTGGAAACACCATATATTTT	CASSPYDRSSGNTIYF	-	-	TRBJ1-3	TRBV18
TGTGCCAGCAGCCCCGAGGGCGGCCTCTACAATGAGCAGTTCTTC	CASSPEGGLYNEQFF	-	-	TRBJ2-1	TRBV9
TGTGCCAGCAGCGCACAGGGGTACTCTGGAAACACCATATATTTT	CASSAQGYSGNTIYF	TRBD1	-	TRBJ1-3	TRBV7-9
TGTGCCAGCAGCTCAAGGCAGGGGATCGACAATGAGCAGTTCTTC	CASSSRQGIDNEQFF	-	-	TRBJ2-1	TRBV7-3
TGTGCCAGCAGCTTTGCAGGTGCTAGCACAGATACGCAGTATTTT	CASSFAGASTDTQYF	-	-	TRBJ2-3	TRBV11-2
TGTGCCAGTAGTATCCCGGGAAGATCCTACAATGAGCAGTTCTTC	CASSIPGRSYNEQFF	-	-	TRBJ2-1	TRBV19
TGTGCCAGCAGCCGTATCACAGATACGCAGTATTTT	CASSRITDTQYF	-	-	TRBJ2-3	TRBV5-4
TGTGCCAGCAGTGATTGGGGTGAGCAGTACTTC	CASSDWGEQYF	-	-	TRBJ2-7	TRBV2
TGTGCCAGCAGGGACAGGGGGCGCGGTCAGCCCCAGCATTTT	CASRDRGRGQPQHF	TRBD1	-	TRBJ1-5	TRBV2
TGTGCCAGCAGCTCACGGGACGTCGTTGGTGAAAAACTGTTTTTT	CASSSRDVVGEKLFF	-	-	TRBJ1-4	TRBV5-6
TGTGCCAGTAGTATAAACACACTCTATGGCTACACCTTC	CASSINTLYGYTF	-	few	TRBJ1-2	TRBV19
TGTGCCAGCAGCTTACCGGGACAGACCAACTATGGCTACACCTTC	CASSLPGQTNYGYTF	TRBD1	-	TRBJ1-2	TRBV5-8
TGCGCCAGCAGCTCTTCAGACGGGAATCTCTATGGCTACACCTTC	CASSSSDGNLYGYTF	-	-	TRBJ1-2	TRBV5-1
TGCGCCAGCAGCCCCTCGGGGACTGGGAACACTGAAGCTTTCTTT	CASSPSGTGNTEAFF	-	-	TRBJ1-1	TRBV4-1
TGCAGCGTTAAACAGGGTTCCTATAATTCACCCCTCCACTTT	CSVKQGSYNSPLHF	-	-	TRBJ1-6	TRBV29-1
TGTGCCAGCAGCCCGAGGGGGTTTGGGACTGAAGCTTTCTTT	CASSPRGFGTEAFF	-	once	TRBJ1-1	TRBV11-2
TGTGCCTGGAGTTTCGGACCTGCGGAGCAGTACTTC	CAWSFGPAEQYF	-	-	TRBJ2-7	TRBV30
TGTGCCAGTAGTATGGGGACTAGCGGGAGGGAGGAGCAGTACTTC	CASSMGTSGREEQYF	TRBD2	-	TRBJ2-7	TRBV19
TGTGCCAGCAGTGAATATCGGACAGGGGACCTCTATGGCTACACCTTC	CASSEYRTGDLYGYTF	TRBD1	-	TRBJ1-2	TRBV25-1
TGTGCCAGCAGCTTAGTTCAGGGGGCGGGCACTGAAGCTTTCTTT	CASSLVQGAGTEAFF	TRBD1	-	TRBJ1-1	TRBV7-2
TGTGCCAGCACCCCCGGTGGCGCGAACACCGGGGAGCTGTTTTTT	CASTPGGANTGELFF	-	-	TRBJ2-2	TRBV7-6
TGTGCCAGCAGCTTTGTTCCGGGACAGTCTCTCTATGGCTACACCTTC	CASSFVPGQSLYGYTF	TRBD1	medium-sized	TRBJ1-2	TRBV7-2
TGTGCCAGCAGTTTTACAGGGGTCAATTCACCCCTCCACTTT	CASSFTGVNSPLHF	TRBD1	-	TRBJ1-6	TRBV6-5
TGTGCCAGCAGCTTAGCTTCAACACAGGTCGCCTACGAGCAGTACTTC	CASSLASTQVAYEQYF	-	-	TRBJ2-7	TRBV7-2
TGTGCCAGCAGCGTAGTAGAGGGGGGGGAGAACACCGGGGAGCTGTTTTTT	CASSVVEGGENTGELFF	-	-	TRBJ2-2	TRBV9
TGTGCCAGCAGCGGGGAGACTAGCGATTACGAGCAGTACTTC	CASSGETSDYEQYF	TRBD2	few	TRBJ2-7	TRBV5-5
TGCGCCAGCAGTCACATAAATAGCGACGAGCAGTACTTC	CASSHINSDEQYF	-	once	TRBJ2-7	TRBV5-1
TGTGCCAGCAGTGAATCACGACTAGCAACAGATACGCAGTATTTT	CASSESRLATDTQYF	TRBD2	-	TRBJ2-3	TRBV2
TGCGCCAGCAGCTTGTCTCCCGGGACAGGGTCAGATACGCAGTATTTT	CASSLSPGTGSDTQYF	TRBD1	-	TRBJ2-3	TRBV5-1
TGTGCCAGCAGAGAGGCCGCAGATACGCAGTATTTT	CASREAADTQYF	-	-	TRBJ2-3	TRBV28
TGTGCCACCAGCAGAGACCTGGGAGAAATCACCTCTGGAAACACCATATATTTT	CATSRDLGEITSGNTIYF	-	-	TRBJ1-3	TRBV15
TGTGCCAGCTCACCATTCGACAGGGGACGCGAGCAGTACTTC	CASSPFDRGREQYF	TRBD1	-	TRBJ2-7	TRBV18
TGTGCCTGGAGTGTCAACGGCTACGAGCAGTACTTC	CAWSVNGYEQYF	-	-	TRBJ2-7	TRBV30
TGTGCCAGCAGTGGACAGGGGGCGGTGAGCTCCTACGAGCAGTACTTC	CASSGQGAVSSYEQYF	TRBD1	-	TRBJ2-7	TRBV6-1
TGTGCCAGCAGTTTCGACCCCGCGGGGTACCGGACAAGGAACACTGAAGCTTTCTTT	CASSFDPAGYRTRNTEAFF	-	-	TRBJ1-1	TRBV27
TGTGCCACCAGCAGAGGACAGGGGCGCCACACTGAAGCTTTCTTT	CATSRGQGRHTEAFF	TRBD1	-	TRBJ1-1	TRBV15
TGTGCCAGCTCACCACCGAAGCACCTCACTGAAGCTTTCTTT	CASSPPKHLTEAFF	-	-	TRBJ1-1	TRBV18
TGTGCCAGTACCACAATAGCGGGAGGGAGCTACGAGCAGTACTTC	CASTTIAGGSYEQYF	TRBD2	-	TRBJ2-7	TRBV19
TGCAGCGTTGTTGAGGAGGACAGCTACGAGCAGTACTTC	CSVVEEDSYEQYF	-	-	TRBJ2-7	TRBV29-1